Given below is one T cell receptor beta chain in context. Its antigen is undetermined. This table comes from immunoSEQ multiplex PCR, and its TCRdb copy is limited to in-frame clones, with some not included. The data hold approximately 2,300,000 clones, with 92% observed a single time. The data derive from a study of shared clonotypes between healthy human individuals. Study overall: A couple of women and a few men aged 18 to 49 served as donors.

This CDR3 contains 12 residues. CDR1 SGHTA and CDR2 FQGNSA come from the germline V gene. V lost 3 bases and J 6 bases, leaving 8 bases between the germline ends. General study points: Clonotype sharing among the donors was expected to vary with sequencing depth. Naive subsets generally exceeded memory subsets in estimated richness.

The donors were adults (healthy and HIV-negative) with no recent acute infections or vaccinations. The specimen sequenced was naive CD4+ T cells from PBMCs. The subset here: CD45RA+ positively selected. The receptor was isolated from a man aged 18 to 29 in good health. Some clones in this sample may be carry-over from other donors' samples. This chain links TRBV7-2 with TRBJ1-1; D uncertain. The CDR3 DNA reads TGTGCCAGCAGCTTTTTGGTTTCTGAAGCTTTCTTT. As protein: CASSFLVSEAFF.